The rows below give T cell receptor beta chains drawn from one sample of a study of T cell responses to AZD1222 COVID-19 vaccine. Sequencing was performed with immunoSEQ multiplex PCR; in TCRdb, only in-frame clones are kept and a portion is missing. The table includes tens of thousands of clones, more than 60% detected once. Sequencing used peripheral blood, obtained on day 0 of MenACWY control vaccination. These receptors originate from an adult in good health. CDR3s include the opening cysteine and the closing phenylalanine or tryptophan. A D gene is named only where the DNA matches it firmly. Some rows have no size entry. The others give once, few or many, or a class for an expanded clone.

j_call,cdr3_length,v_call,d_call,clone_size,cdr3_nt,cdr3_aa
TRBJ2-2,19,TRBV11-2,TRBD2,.,TGTGCCAGCAGCTTAGGTCCGGCTAGCGGGGGGTACCTCACCGGGGAGCTGTTTTTT,CASSLGPASGGYLTGELFF
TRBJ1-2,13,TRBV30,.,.,TGTGCCTGGAGTCTCCAGGGTAACTATGGCTACACCTTC,CAWSLQGNYGYTF
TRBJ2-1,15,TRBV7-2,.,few,TGTGCCAGCAGCTTGGGGCCCGGCTCCTACAATGAGCAGTTCTTC,CASSLGPGSYNEQFF
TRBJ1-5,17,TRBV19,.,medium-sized,TGTGCCAGTAGTCCCGACAGGTCATTTGGGGGCAATCAGCCCCAGCATTTT,CASSPDRSFGGNQPQHF
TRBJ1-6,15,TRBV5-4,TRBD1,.,TGTGCCAGCACCCTGACAGGGGCTTATAATTCACCCCTCCACTTT,CASTLTGAYNSPLHF
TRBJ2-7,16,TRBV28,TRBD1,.,TGTGCCAGCAGTCCGGGACAGGGGGGAATAAGCTACGAGCAGTACTTC,CASSPGQGGISYEQYF
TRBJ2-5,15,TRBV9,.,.,TGTGCCAGCAGCGTAGGGGCGAGGACTTCAGAGACCCAGTACTTC,CASSVGARTSETQYF
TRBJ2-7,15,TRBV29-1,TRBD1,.,TGCAGCGTTGACCTGGGGACAGGGAGTTGGTACGAGCAGTACTTC,CSVDLGTGSWYEQYF
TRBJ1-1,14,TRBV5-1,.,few,TGCGCCAGCAGCTTGTCGACAGTGAACACTGAAGCTTTCTTT,CASSLSTVNTEAFF
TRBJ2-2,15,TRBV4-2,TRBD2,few,TGTGCCAGCAGCCAAGGACTAGCGGACACCGGGGAGCTGTTTTTT,CASSQGLADTGELFF
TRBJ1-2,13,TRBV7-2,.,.,TGTGCCAGCAGCCCCAGGGTGACGGAGGGCTACACCTTC,CASSPRVTEGYTF
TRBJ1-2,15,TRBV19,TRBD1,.,TGTGCCAGTAGTATTTCAGGGGGCTTCAACTATGGCTACACCTTC,CASSISGGFNYGYTF
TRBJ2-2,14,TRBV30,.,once,TGTGCCTGGATTAGACAGACGAACACCGGGGAGCTGTTTTTT,CAWIRQTNTGELFF
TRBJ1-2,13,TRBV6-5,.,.,TGTGCCAGCAGAGTCGGGGGGCTGGGTGGCTACACCTTC,CASRVGGLGGYTF
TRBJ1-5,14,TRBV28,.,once,TGTGCCAGCAGTTTATTGGAGGTGGAGTCTCTCCAGCATTTT,CASSLLEVESLQHF
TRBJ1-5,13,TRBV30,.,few,TGTGCCTGGGCAAAGAATAGCAATCAGCCCCAGCATTTT,CAWAKNSNQPQHF
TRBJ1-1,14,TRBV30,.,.,TGTGCCTGGAGTGTTGGGAGCTTGAACACTGAAGCTTTCTTT,CAWSVGSLNTEAFF
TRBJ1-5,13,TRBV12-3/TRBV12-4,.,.,TGTGCCAGCAGTTCACAGGGACTAAGGAATTTGCATTTT,CASSSQGLRNLHF
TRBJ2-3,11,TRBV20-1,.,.,TGCAGTGCTAGAGGTGGAGTTGGGCAGTATTTT,CSARGGVGQYF
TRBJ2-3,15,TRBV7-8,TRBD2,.,TGTGCCAGCAGCCCCGGACTAGCGGGGCCAGATACGCAGTATTTT,CASSPGLAGPDTQYF
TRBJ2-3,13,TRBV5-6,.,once,TGTGCCAGCAGCAGCTCACAAGCAGATACGCAGTATTTT,CASSSSQADTQYF
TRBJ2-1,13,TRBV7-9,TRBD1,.,TGTGCCAGCAAAACCGGGACAGGGGGCGAGCAGTTCTTC,CASKTGTGGEQFF
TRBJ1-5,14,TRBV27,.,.,TGTGCCAGCAGTTTCGGCAGGGGCAATCAGCCCCAGCATTTT,CASSFGRGNQPQHF
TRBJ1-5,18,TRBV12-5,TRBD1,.,TGTGCTAGTGCCCCAACCTCGACTAGAGGGGGCCGAGCTCAGCCCCAGCATTTT,CASAPTSTRGGRAQPQHF
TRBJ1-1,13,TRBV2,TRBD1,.,TGTGCCAGCAGTGGGTCAGGGGGCACTGAAGCTTTCTTT,CASSGSGGTEAFF
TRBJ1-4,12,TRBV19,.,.,TGTGCCAGTAGCTATGGGGCTGAAAAACTGTTTTTT,CASSYGAEKLFF
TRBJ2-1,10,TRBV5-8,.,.,TGTGCCAGCAGCTTGTATGAGCAGTTCTTC,CASSLYEQFF
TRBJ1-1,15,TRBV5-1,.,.,TGCGCCAGCAGCTTGTCCCCGGGGGTGAACACTGAAGCTTTCTTT,CASSLSPGVNTEAFF
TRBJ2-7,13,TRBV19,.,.,TGTGCCAGTAGTAGAGGGCCTTTACGCGAGCAGTACTTC,CASSRGPLREQYF
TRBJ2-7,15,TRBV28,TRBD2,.,TGTGCCAGCAGTGGAGCGGGAGTAGGCTCCTACGAGCAGTACTTC,CASSGAGVGSYEQYF
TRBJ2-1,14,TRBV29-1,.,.,TGCAGCGCCGTAGGCGATCCATTCTACAATGAGCAGTTCTTC,CSAVGDPFYNEQFF
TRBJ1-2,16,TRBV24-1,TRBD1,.,TGTGCCACCAGTGATTCCCCGGGACAGGGGAATTATGGCTACACCTTC,CATSDSPGQGNYGYTF
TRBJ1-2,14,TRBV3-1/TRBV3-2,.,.,TGTGCCAGCAGCCAAGATACAGGTACCTATGGCTACACCTTC,CASSQDTGTYGYTF
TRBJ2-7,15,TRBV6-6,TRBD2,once,TGTGCCAGCAGCCTTAATAGCGGGAGGGTGAACGAGCAGTACTTC,CASSLNSGRVNEQYF
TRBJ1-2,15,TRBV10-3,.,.,TGTGCCATCAGTGAGTCGACGGGGGCAGGAAATGGCTACACCTTC,CAISESTGAGNGYTF
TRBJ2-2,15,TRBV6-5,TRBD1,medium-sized,TGTGCCAGCAGTTACGGGACAGGGGACACCGGGGAGCTGTTTTTT,CASSYGTGDTGELFF
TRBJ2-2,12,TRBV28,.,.,TGTGCCAGCAGTTTACCCCCCGGGGAGCTGTTTTTT,CASSLPPGELFF
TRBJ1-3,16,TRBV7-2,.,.,TGTGCCAGCAGCTCCTATAAAGGGATTCGTGGAAACACCATATATTTT,CASSSYKGIRGNTIYF
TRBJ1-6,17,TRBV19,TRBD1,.,TGTGCCAGTAGTATGGGGGCTCCGGGACAGCCTAATTCACCCCTCCACTTT,CASSMGAPGQPNSPLHF
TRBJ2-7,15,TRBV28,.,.,TGTGCCAGCAGCCCGACAGGGGAGGGGACCTACGAGCAGTACTTC,CASSPTGEGTYEQYF
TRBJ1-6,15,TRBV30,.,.,TGTGCCTGGAGTGTACAGGTCACCTATAATTCACCCCTCCACTTT,CAWSVQVTYNSPLHF
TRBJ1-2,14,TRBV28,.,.,TGTGCCAGCAGTCCCCAGGGTGTGGACTATGGCTACACCTTC,CASSPQGVDYGYTF
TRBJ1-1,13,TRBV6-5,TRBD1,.,TGTGCCAGCACCCGGACAGGGGTTTCCGAAGCTTTCTTT,CASTRTGVSEAFF
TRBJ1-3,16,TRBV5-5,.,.,TGTGCCAGCAGCCAAGGACGGGCGATCTCTGGAAACACCATATATTTT,CASSQGRAISGNTIYF
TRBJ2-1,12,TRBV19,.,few,TGTGCCAGTAGTGGGGGCACTTATGAGCAGTTCTTC,CASSGGTYEQFF
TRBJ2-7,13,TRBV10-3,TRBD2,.,TGTGCCATCAGTGATAGCGGGAGGGGCGAGCAGTACTTC,CAISDSGRGEQYF
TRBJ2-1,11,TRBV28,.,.,TGTGCCAGCAGTCTAAGGGATGAGCAGTTCTTC,CASSLRDEQFF
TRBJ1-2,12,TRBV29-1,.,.,TGCAGCGTTGAAAGAGCTAACTATGGCTACACCTTC,CSVERANYGYTF
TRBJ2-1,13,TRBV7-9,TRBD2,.,TGTGCCAGCAGCCAAAGCGGGGGAAGGACACTGTTCTTC,CASSQSGGRTLFF
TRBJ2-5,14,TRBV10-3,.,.,TGTGCCATCAAGGGGCCGTTAGCGGAAGAGACCCAGTACTTC,CAIKGPLAEETQYF
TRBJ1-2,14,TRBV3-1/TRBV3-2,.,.,TGTGCCAGCAGCCAGTTAGGGATCGCCTATGGCTACACCTTC,CASSQLGIAYGYTF
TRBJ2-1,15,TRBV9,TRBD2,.,TGTGCCAGCAGCGCGGGACTAGCGGGAGCCTTGACCAGGTTCTTC,CASSAGLAGALTRFF
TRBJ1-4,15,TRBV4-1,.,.,TGCGCCAGCAGCCAAGCTCTGCCTACTAATGAAAAACTGTTTTTT,CASSQALPTNEKLFF
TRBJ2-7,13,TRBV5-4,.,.,TGTGCCAGCAGCCCTGCATCAGGATCTGAGCAGTACTTC,CASSPASGSEQYF
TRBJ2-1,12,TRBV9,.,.,TGTGCCAGCAGCGTAGGAGGGGATGAGCAGTTCTTC,CASSVGGDEQFF
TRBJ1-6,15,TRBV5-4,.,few,TGTGCCAGCAGCTTGGAGAACAGCTATAATTCACCCCTCCACTTT,CASSLENSYNSPLHF